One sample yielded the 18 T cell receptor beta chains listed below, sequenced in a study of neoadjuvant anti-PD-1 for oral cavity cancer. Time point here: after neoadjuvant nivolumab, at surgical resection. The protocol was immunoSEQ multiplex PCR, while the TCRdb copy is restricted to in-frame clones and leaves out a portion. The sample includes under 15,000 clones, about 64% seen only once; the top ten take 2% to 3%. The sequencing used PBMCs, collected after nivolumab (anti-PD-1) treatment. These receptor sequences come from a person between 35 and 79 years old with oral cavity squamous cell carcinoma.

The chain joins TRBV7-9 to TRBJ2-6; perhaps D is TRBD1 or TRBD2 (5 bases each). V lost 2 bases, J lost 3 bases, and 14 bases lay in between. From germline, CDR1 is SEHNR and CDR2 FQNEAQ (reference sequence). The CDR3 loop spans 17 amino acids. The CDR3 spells CASSLSGTVRGANVLTF. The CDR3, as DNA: TGTGCCAGCAGCTTAAGTGGGACCGTACGTGGGGCCAACGTCCTGACTTTC.

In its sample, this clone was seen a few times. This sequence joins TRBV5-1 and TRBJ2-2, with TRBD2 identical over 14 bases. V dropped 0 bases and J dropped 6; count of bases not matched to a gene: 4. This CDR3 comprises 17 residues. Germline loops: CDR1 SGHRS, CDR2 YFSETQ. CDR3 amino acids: CASSLVMGLAGAGELFF. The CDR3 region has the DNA TGCGCCAGCAGCTTGGTCATGGGACTAGCGGGAGCCGGGGAGCTGTTTTTT.

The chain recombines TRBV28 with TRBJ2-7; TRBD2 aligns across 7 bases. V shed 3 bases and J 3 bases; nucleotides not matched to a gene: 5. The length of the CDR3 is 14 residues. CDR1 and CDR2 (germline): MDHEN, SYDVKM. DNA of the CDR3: TGTGCCAGCAGTTTTAGCGGGCCCCTCTACGAGCAGTACTTC. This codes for CASSFSGPLYEQYF.

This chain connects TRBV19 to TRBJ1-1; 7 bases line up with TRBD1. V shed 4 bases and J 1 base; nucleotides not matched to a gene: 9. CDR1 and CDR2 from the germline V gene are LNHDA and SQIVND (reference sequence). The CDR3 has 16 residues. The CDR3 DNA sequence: TGTGCCAGTAGTAAAATTCCGGGACAGAAGAACACTGAAGCTTTCTTT. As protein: CASSKIPGQKNTEAFF.

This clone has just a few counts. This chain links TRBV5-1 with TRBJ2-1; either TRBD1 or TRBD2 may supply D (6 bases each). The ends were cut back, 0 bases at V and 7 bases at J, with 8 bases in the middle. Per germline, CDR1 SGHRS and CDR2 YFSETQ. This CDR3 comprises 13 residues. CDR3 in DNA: TGCGCCAGCAGCTTGGTAGGGGGGAATGAGCAGTTCTTC. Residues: CASSLVGGNEQFF.

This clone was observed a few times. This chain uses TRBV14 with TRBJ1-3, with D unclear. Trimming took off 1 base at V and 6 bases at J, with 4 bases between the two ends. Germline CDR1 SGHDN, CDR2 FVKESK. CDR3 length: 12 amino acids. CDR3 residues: CASSQVINTIYF. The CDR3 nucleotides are TGTGCCAGCAGCCAAGTAATAAACACCATATATTTT.

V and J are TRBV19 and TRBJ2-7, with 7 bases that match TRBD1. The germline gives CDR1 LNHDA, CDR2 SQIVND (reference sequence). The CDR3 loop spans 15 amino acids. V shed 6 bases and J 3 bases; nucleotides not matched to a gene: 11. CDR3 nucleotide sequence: TGTGCCAGTAGCCCCATAACAGGGGCGAGCTACGAGCAGTACTTC. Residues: CASSPITGASYEQYF.

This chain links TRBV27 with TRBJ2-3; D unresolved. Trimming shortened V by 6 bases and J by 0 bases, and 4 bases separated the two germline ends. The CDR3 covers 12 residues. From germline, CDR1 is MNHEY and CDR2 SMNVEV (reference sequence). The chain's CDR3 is CASRYSTDTQYF. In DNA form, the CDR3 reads TGTGCCAGCAGATACAGCACAGATACGCAGTATTTT.

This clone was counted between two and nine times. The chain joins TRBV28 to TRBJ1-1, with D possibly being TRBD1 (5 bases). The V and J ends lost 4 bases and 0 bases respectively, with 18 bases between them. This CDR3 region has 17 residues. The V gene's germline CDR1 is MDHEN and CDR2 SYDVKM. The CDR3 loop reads CASSSLARGRMNTEAFF. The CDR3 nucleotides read TGTGCCAGCAGTTCCCTAGCCCGGGGGAGAATGAACACTGAAGCTTTCTTT.

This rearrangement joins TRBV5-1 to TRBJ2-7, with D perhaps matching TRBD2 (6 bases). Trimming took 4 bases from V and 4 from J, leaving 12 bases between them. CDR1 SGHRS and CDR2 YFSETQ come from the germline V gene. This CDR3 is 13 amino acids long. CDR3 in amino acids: CASSGSGTYEQYF. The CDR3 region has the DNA TGCGCCAGCAGCGGGTCCGGGACTTACGAGCAGTACTTC.

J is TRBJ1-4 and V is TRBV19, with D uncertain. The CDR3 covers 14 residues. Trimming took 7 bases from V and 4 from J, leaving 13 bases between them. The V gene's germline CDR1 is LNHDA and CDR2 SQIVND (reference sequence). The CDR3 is CASTNRALNEKLFF. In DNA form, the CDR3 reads TGTGCCAGTACCAACCGGGCCCTTAATGAAAAACTGTTTTTT.

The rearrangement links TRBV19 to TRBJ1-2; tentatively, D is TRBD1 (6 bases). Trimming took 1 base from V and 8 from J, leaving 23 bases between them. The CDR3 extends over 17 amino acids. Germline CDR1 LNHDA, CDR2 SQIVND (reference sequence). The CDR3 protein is CASSIGNRVTLQTGYTF. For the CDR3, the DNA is TGTGCCAGTAGTATAGGCAACAGGGTGACACTGCAAACGGGCTACACCTTC.

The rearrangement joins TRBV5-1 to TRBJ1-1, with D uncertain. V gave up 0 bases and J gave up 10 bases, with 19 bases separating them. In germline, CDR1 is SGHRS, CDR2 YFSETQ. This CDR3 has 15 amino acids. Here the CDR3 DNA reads TGCGCCAGCAGCTTGGCCGACTTGGGCGGACTCGGAGCTTTCTTT. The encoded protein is CASSLADLGGLGAFF.

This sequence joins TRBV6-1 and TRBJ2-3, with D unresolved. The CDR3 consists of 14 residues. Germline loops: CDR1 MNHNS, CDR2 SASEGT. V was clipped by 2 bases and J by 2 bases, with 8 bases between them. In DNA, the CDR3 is TGTGCCAGCAGTGAACGGAAAAACACAGATACGCAGTATTTT. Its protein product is CASSERKNTDTQYF.

The CDR3 DNA sequence: TGTGCCAGCAGCACCCGCGGTGGGTTGGGATCTGGAAACACCATATATTTT. The encoded protein is CASSTRGGLGSGNTIYF. V and J are TRBV9 and TRBJ1-3, with D hard to call. The germline gives CDR1 SGDLS, CDR2 YYNGEE. The CDR3 sequence is 17 residues long. V lost 4 bases and J 1 base, leaving 18 bases between the germline ends.

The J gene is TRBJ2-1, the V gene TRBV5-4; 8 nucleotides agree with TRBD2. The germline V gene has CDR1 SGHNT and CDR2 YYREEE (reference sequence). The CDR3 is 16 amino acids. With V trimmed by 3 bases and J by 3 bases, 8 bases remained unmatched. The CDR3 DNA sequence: TGTGCCAGCAGCTCCCGGGGGGGGACAAACTACAATGAGCAGTTCTTC. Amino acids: CASSSRGGTNYNEQFF.

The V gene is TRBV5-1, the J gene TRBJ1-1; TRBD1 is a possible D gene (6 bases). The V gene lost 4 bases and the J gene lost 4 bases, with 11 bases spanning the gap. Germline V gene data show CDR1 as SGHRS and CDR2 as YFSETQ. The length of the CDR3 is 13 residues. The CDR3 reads CASSGQRSTEAFF. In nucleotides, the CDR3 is TGCGCCAGCAGCGGACAGAGGTCCACTGAAGCTTTCTTT.

In DNA, the CDR3 is TGTGCCAGCATGAGGGGACAGGGGGCATACAATGAGCAGTTCTTC. This translates into CASMRGQGAYNEQFF. The chain carries TRBV9 and TRBJ2-1, with TRBD1 identical over 12 bases. This CDR3 has 15 residues. Germline trimming cut 6 bases from V and 4 bases from J; bases unmatched to any gene: 5. Germline V lookup: CDR1 SGDLS, CDR2 YYNGEE.